These 17 T cell receptor beta chains came from one sample sequenced in a study of CD8+CD57+ T cells in acquired aplastic anemia (dated by TCRdb to 2016 to 2019). The patients picked for sequencing were ones in whom flow cytometry had shown an expansion of CD8+CD57+ cells. TCRdb records Illumina HiSeq 2000 as the sequencer. TCR beta VDJ combination and CDR3 sequence profiling used genomic DNA as the template. The raw public reads went through TCRdb reprocessing: fastp at Q25, MiXCR clone calling, in-frame beta chains kept. Entries are consolidated by CDR3 protein sequence, retaining the most common genes and DNA. The sample table contains under 200,000 distinct CDR3 sequences; only one count was recorded for about 45% of them. The ten biggest clones cover 3.2% of the sample. Sequencing was carried out using sorted CD4+, CD8+, or CD8+CD57+ T cells (not recorded which) from PBMCs. The receptors were sampled from a human donor with aplastic anemia.

There are many counts of this clonotype. V gene TRBV5-1 combines with J gene TRBJ1-1, with D possibly being TRBD1 (5 bases). CDR3 length: 14 residues. Germline V gene lookup returns CDR1 SGHRS and CDR2 YFSETQ. V was shortened by 4 bases and J by 0 bases, with 10 bases between the two germline ends. The CDR3 DNA reads as TGCGCCAGCAGCATGACAGTTTTGAACACTGAAGCTTTCTTT. This codes for CASSMTVLNTEAFF.

In this sample, this clonotype turned up many times. The rearrangement links TRBV29-1 to TRBJ1-2; tentative D call: TRBD1 (6 bases). The germline V gene has CDR1 SQVTM and CDR2 ANQGSEA. Trimming removed 1 base from V and 8 bases from J, with 14 bases in between. CDR3 size: 13 residues. The CDR3 protein is CSVEGIQGLGYTF. The CDR3 bases are TGCAGCGTTGAAGGTATTCAGGGGTTAGGCTACACCTTC. Full variable domain (outside the CDR3, taken from reference TRBV29-1 and TRBJ1-2): SAVISQKPSRDICQRGTSLTIQCQVDSQVTMMFWYRQQPGQSLTLIATANQGSEATYESGFVIDKFPISRPNLTFSTLTVSNMSPEDSSIYLCSVEGIQGLGYTFGSGTRLTVV.

V usage is TRBV3-1 and J usage is TRBJ1-4; 8 bases align to TRBD1. The length of the CDR3 is 15 residues. CDR1 LGHDT and CDR2 YNNKEL come from the germline V gene (reference sequence). J was trimmed by 8 bases and V by 4 bases; bases with no gene match: 9. This CDR3 reads CASSPRTGSDEKLFF. As DNA, the CDR3 is TGTGCCAGCAGCCCTCGGACAGGGTCTGACGAAAAACTGTTTTTT.

The chain is built from TRBV20-1 and TRBJ1-5; no definite D call. Between the trimmed V and J ends, which lost 6 bases and 1 base, there was a span of 16 bases. CDR1 DFQATT and CDR2 SNEGSKA come from the germline V gene (reference sequence). The CDR3 covers 15 residues. The CDR3 is CSARDLGGSNQPQHF. CDR3 DNA sequence: TGCAGTGCCCGTGACCTGGGAGGGAGCAATCAGCCCCAGCATTTT.

The chain joins TRBV25-1 to TRBJ2-7; D perhaps matches TRBD2 (5 bases). V lost 2 bases and J lost 5, with 13 bases in between. Per germline, CDR1 MGHDK and CDR2 SYGVNS. The CDR3 sequence is 14 residues long. CDR3 amino acids: CASSESLASHEQYF. DNA of the CDR3: TGTGCCAGCAGTGAAAGCCTAGCAAGCCACGAGCAGTACTTC.

Only one count was recorded for this clonotype. The rearrangement uses TRBV6-1 and TRBJ1-1; D is ambiguous. CDR3 length: 13 amino acids. Trimming took off 5 bases at V and 1 base at J, with 8 bases between the two ends. The germline V gene encodes CDR1 MNHNS and CDR2 SASEGT. CDR3 in amino acids: CASSRTENTEAFF. The CDR3 nucleotides are TGTGCCAGCAGTCGGACGGAGAACACTGAAGCTTTCTTT.

This clonotype was counted between two and nine times. The chain recombines TRBV15 with TRBJ1-3, with D possibly TRBD1 on 5 matching bases. This CDR3 comprises 16 residues. CDR1 and CDR2 (germline): LNHNV, YYDKDF (reference sequence). Deletions cut 0 bases from V and 1 base from J, with 10 bases between. The CDR3 DNA follows: TGTGCCACCAGCAGAGATTTTGCAGGGTCTGGAAACACCATATATTTT. It specifies CATSRDFAGSGNTIYF.

This clonotype was counted at least ten times. The V and J genes are TRBV7-9 and TRBJ2-1; 9 bases align to TRBD1. V was clipped by 1 base and J by 8 bases; unmatched bases: 6. CDR3 length: 15 residues. Germline V CDR1 and CDR2: SEHNR, FQNEAQ (reference sequence). The CDR3 bases are TGTGCCAGCAGCTTAGAGGGGACAGGGTATGATGAGCAGTTCTTC. Amino acid sequence: CASSLEGTGYDEQFF.

The chain carries TRBV5-1 and TRBJ1-2; D might be TRBD1 (6 bases). CDR1 and CDR2 (germline): SGHRS, YFSETQ. V was clipped by 1 base and J by 2 bases, with 18 bases between them. The CDR3 spans 17 residues. The DNA of the CDR3 is TGCGCCAGCAGCTTGCCCGGATCTTCGGACAGAAACTATGGCTACACCTTC. This sequence encodes CASSLPGSSDRNYGYTF.

The chain uses TRBV6-1 and TRBJ2-7; weak D call: TRBD2 (5 bases). CDR3 length equals 13 residues. Germline CDR1 reads MNHNS; CDR2 reads SASEGT. Deletions cut 6 bases from V and 3 bases from J, with 12 bases between. CDR3 coding DNA: TGTGCCAGCAGCCCTACCGGGATCTACGAGCAGTACTTC. Encoded protein: CASSPTGIYEQYF.

This chain uses TRBV5-1 with TRBJ2-6; 8 positions agree with TRBD1. The junction had 7 bases not matched to a gene; V was cut back by 0 bases and J by 11 bases. This CDR3 is built from 15 residues. Germline V CDR1 and CDR2: SGHRS, YFSETQ. CDR3 sequence: CASSLGQGASDVLTF. Written as DNA, the CDR3 is TGCGCCAGCAGCTTGGGGCAGGGGGCATCGGACGTCCTGACTTTC.

The V gene is TRBV24-1, the J gene TRBJ2-7; TRBD2 aligns across 14 bases. The CDR3 runs to 17 residues. CDR1 KGHDR and CDR2 SFDVKD come from the germline V gene. Trimming cost V 11 bases and J 0 bases; bases outside gene matches: 11. The CDR3 sequence is CASSRPGLAGDSYEQYF. In nucleotides, the CDR3 is TGTGCCAGCAGCCGTCCGGGACTAGCGGGGGACTCCTACGAGCAGTACTTC.

Concerning this clonotype itself: This sequence may be a read error, since a much larger clone differs from it by one base. V usage is TRBV24-1 and J usage is TRBJ1-5; D is possibly TRBD1 (6 bases). Per the germline V gene, CDR1 is KGHDR and CDR2 is SFDVKD. The CDR3 loop spans 14 amino acids. The CDR3 protein is CASSTDSRNRPQHF. The CDR3 nucleotides are TGTGCCAGCAGCACGGACAGCCGCAATCGGCCCCAGCATTTT.

Worth noting for this clonotype: Germline and junction disagree at one end, which may indicate a read error. The V call is TRBV7-9, the J call TRBJ1-1; D remains ambiguous. The CDR3 sequence is 14 residues long. Germline V gene lookup returns CDR1 SEHNR and CDR2 FQNEAQ (reference sequence). Here the CDR3 reads CASSSAIITTGAFF. CDR3 DNA sequence: TGTGCCAGCAGCTCAGCTATCATAACCACTGGAGCTTTCTTT.

This clonotype was observed at least ten times. The genes are TRBV20-1 and TRBJ2-3; D tentatively reads TRBD1 or TRBD2 (5 bases each). Trimming left V 2 bases short and J 2 bases short, with 17 bases between. This CDR3 region has 16 residues. The germline CDR1 and CDR2 sequences are DFQATT and SNEGSKA (reference sequence). This chain's CDR3 is CSARFSPGTNTDTQYF. CDR3 coding DNA: TGCAGTGCTAGATTCTCCCCCGGGACCAACACAGATACGCAGTATTTT.

This clonotype was observed at least ten times. This chain links TRBV6-2 or TRBV6-3 with TRBJ2-7; no firm D call. Germline V gene lookup returns CDR1 MNHEY and CDR2 SVGEGT. V was clipped by 6 bases and J by 5 bases, with 14 bases between them. The CDR3 is 13 residues long. CDR3 sequence: CASRKSGRDEQYV. The CDR3 bases are TGTGCCAGCAGGAAGAGTGGAAGAGACGAGCAGTACGTC.

This clonotype was recorded at least ten times. The chain has TRBV20-1 and TRBJ2-3, with D unresolved. In germline, CDR1 is DFQATT, CDR2 SNEGSKA (reference sequence). The CDR3 runs to 14 residues. Between the trimmed V and J ends, which lost 0 bases and 1 base, there was a span of 8 bases. The chain's CDR3 is CSARDGLRTDTQYF. CDR3 coding DNA: TGCAGTGCTAGAGATGGATTACGCACAGATACGCAGTATTTT.